These 26 T cell receptor beta chains share one sample of origin, sequenced in a study of a mutant IDH1 vaccine in newly diagnosed glioma. These receptors have no known antigen. Noted time point: week 23, last vaccination. Vaccination comprised doses that each held 300 ug of mutant IDH1 20-mer peptide, plus topical imiquimod. TCRdb keeps only in-frame clones here, not all; method: immunoSEQ multiplex PCR. The sample includes around 34,000 clones, around 81% of them seen just once. The sample here was PBMCs, taken from a glioma patient whose treatment included an IDH1 peptide vaccine. These receptors were obtained from a man in his forties with glioma.

In this sample, this clone turned up a few times. J is TRBJ2-6 and V is TRBV4-2; D is undetermined. CDR3 length equals 14 residues. Looked up from germline, CDR1 is LGHNA and CDR2 is YNFKEQ. V was pared by 0 bases and J by 3 bases, with 3 bases between. CDR3 protein: CASSQEVGANVLTF. CDR3 in DNA: TGTGCCAGCAGCCAAGAGGTTGGGGCCAACGTCCTGACTTTC.

The gene calls are TRBV6-6 and TRBJ1-5, with no clear D. The CDR3 totals 15 residues. Germline CDR1 reads MNHNY; CDR2 reads SVGAGI (reference sequence). Deletions cut 2 bases from V and 7 bases from J, with 15 bases between. The CDR3, as DNA: TGTGCCAGCAGTTACCGATCCGCTCTACCACAGCCCCAGCATTTT. It codes for CASSYRSALPQPQHF.

This rearrangement joins TRBV28 to TRBJ1-4, with D hard to call. The CDR3 loop spans 13 amino acids. Germline V gene sequence: CDR1 MDHEN, CDR2 SYDVKM. Deletions cut 2 bases from V and 8 bases from J, with 9 bases between. The CDR3 spells CASSLPGREKLFF. DNA for the CDR3: TGTGCCAGCAGTTTACCCGGCCGGGAAAAACTGTTTTTT.

This clone was found once. This chain uses TRBV7-2 with TRBJ2-7; D is tentatively TRBD1 or TRBD2 (6 bases each). The CDR3 has 15 residues. Trimming stripped 1 base from V and 2 bases from J, with 12 bases between. Germline V CDR1 and CDR2: SGHTA, FQGNSA. CDR3 sequence reads: CASSLEAGHTYEQYF. CDR3 DNA: TGTGCCAGCAGCTTAGAGGCGGGACACACCTACGAGCAGTACTTC.

This chain joins TRBV27 and TRBJ2-3; 7 nucleotides line up with TRBD2. CDR3 length: 17 amino acids. The ends lost 6 bases at V and 0 bases at J; junction bases unmatched: 12. Germline V gene data show CDR1 as MNHEY and CDR2 as SMNVEV (reference sequence). This chain's CDR3 is CASSNPSGGWSTDTQYF. In DNA form, the CDR3 reads TGTGCCAGCAGCAACCCGTCGGGGGGTTGGAGCACAGATACGCAGTATTTT.

J is TRBJ2-3 and V is TRBV4-2, with D possibly TRBD2 on 6 matching bases. The V end was cut by 1 base, the J end by 2 bases, with 19 bases between. Germline V lookup: CDR1 LGHNA, CDR2 YNFKEQ. This CDR3 comprises 18 residues. In nucleotides, the CDR3 is TGTGCCAGCAGCCAAGGGGGAGGAGGGTCTATAATCACAGATACGCAGTATTTT. Translation gives CASSQGGGGSIITDTQYF.

The genes are TRBV15 and TRBJ2-7; D is possibly TRBD1 (5 bases). There are 13 residues in the CDR3. From germline, CDR1 is LNHNV and CDR2 YYDKDF (reference sequence). V was shortened by 8 bases and J by 3 bases, with 14 bases between the two germline ends. The CDR3 DNA is TGTGCCACCGGATCAGGGCTTGGCTACGAGCAGTACTTC. This codes for CATGSGLGYEQYF.

The chain employs TRBV19 and TRBJ1-2, with D perhaps matching TRBD1 (5 bases). The CDR3 has 13 residues. Germline V lookup: CDR1 LNHDA, CDR2 SQIVND (reference sequence). V lost 7 bases, J lost 4 bases, and 13 bases lay in between. CDR3 nucleotide sequence: TGTGCCAGTACCCGTGAGGGGTTCTATGGCTACACCTTC. Amino acids: CASTREGFYGYTF.

The chain couples TRBV6-5 to TRBJ1-1, with a tentative D call TRBD1 (6 bases). The CDR3 extends over 15 amino acids. Germline CDR1 MNHEY, CDR2 SVGAGI. V lost 9 bases and J lost 0, with 17 bases in between. The CDR3 DNA reads TGTGCCAGTCGAAAAACAGGGTCGATGAACACTGAAGCTTTCTTT. Its protein product is CASRKTGSMNTEAFF.

This sequence joins TRBV27 and TRBJ1-6, with D unclear. V gave up 0 bases and J gave up 6 bases, with 15 bases separating them. The CDR3 loop spans 17 amino acids. Germline CDR1 and CDR2: MNHEY and SMNVEV (reference sequence). CDR3 nucleotide sequence: TGTGCCAGCAGTTTATCCGTCTATGGGCGAAGTAATTCACCCCTCCACTTT. Residues: CASSLSVYGRSNSPLHF.

V and J are TRBV7-9 and TRBJ1-6; 10 bases map to TRBD1. The CDR3 loop spans 15 amino acids. V dropped 2 bases and J dropped 7; count of bases not matched to a gene: 2. Germline values: CDR1 SEHNR, CDR2 FQNEAQ (reference sequence). The DNA for the CDR3 is TGTGCCAGCAGCTTACGACAGGGGGCGAATTCACCCCTCCACTTT. This encodes CASSLRQGANSPLHF.

CDR3: CASSELGDGNSPLHF. CDR3 bases: TGTGCCAGCAGTGAGCTAGGGGATGGGAATTCACCCCTCCACTTT. The V and J genes are TRBV6-4 and TRBJ1-6, with D tentatively TRBD1 (5 bases). Trimming removed 3 bases from V and 7 bases from J, with 13 bases in between. Germline V gene data show CDR1 as MRHNA and CDR2 as SNTAGT. The CDR3 runs to 15 residues.

This chain uses TRBV7-8 with TRBJ2-1; 9 bases are a match to TRBD1. The V gene end was trimmed by 4 bases and the J gene end by 8 bases; junction bases not matched to a gene: 9. CDR1 is SGHVS, CDR2 FQNEAQ, per germline. This CDR3 spans 15 amino acids. The CDR3 spells CASSWGQGTGDEQFF. In nucleotides, the CDR3 is TGTGCCAGCAGCTGGGGACAGGGAACGGGCGATGAGCAGTTCTTC.

V usage is TRBV5-5 and J usage is TRBJ1-3; 7 nucleotides line up with TRBD1. In germline, CDR1 is SGHKS, CDR2 YYEKEE (reference sequence). The J segment lost 0 bases and the V segment lost 2 bases, leaving 8 bases of the junction unmatched. CDR3 size: 17 residues. CDR3 in DNA: TGTGCCAGCAGCTTTATAGGGGGCGTCAGCTCTGGAAACACCATATATTTT. Translating gives CASSFIGGVSSGNTIYF.

The J gene is TRBJ2-3, the V gene TRBV27, with TRBD2 identical over 7 bases. Germline CDR1 is MNHEY and CDR2 is SMNVEV (reference sequence). Trimming at V came to 3 bases and at J to 5 bases, leaving 17 bases not matched to a gene. The CDR3 runs to 18 residues. The DNA of the CDR3 is TGTGCCAGCAGTTTGCTCCCGTTCAGAACGGGGGGATTAGATACGCAGTATTTT. This encodes CASSLLPFRTGGLDTQYF.

The rearrangement uses TRBV7-9 and TRBJ1-4, with D perhaps TRBD1 (5 bases). Trimming shortened V by 5 bases and J by 3 bases, and 13 bases separated the two germline ends. This CDR3 has 15 amino acids. Germline loops: CDR1 SEHNR, CDR2 FQNEAQ (reference sequence). The CDR3 DNA reads TGTGCCAGCAGCCGCACGCAGGGAGCTAATGAAAAACTGTTTTTT. Residues: CASSRTQGANEKLFF.

This clone came up once. This chain uses TRBV7-2 with TRBJ2-7, with D perhaps matching TRBD1 or TRBD2 (5 bases each). This CDR3 has 13 residues. The germline V and J ends were trimmed by 3 bases and 7 bases, with 13 bases remaining between them. Germline CDR1 reads SGHTA; CDR2 reads FQGNSA. CDR3: CASSFQGAGEQYF. The DNA of the CDR3 is TGTGCCAGCAGCTTCCAGGGCGCGGGTGAGCAGTACTTC.

This chain's CDR3 is CASTAPRAGQNTEAFF. CDR3 nucleotide sequence: TGTGCCAGTACCGCACCACGGGCAGGCCAGAACACTGAAGCTTTCTTT. The chain uses TRBV19 and TRBJ1-1; D is uncertain. The CDR3 totals 16 residues. V lost 7 bases, J lost 1 base, and 19 bases lay in between. Germline CDR1 reads LNHDA; CDR2 reads SQIVND (reference sequence).

The chain joins TRBV9 to TRBJ2-3, with D maybe TRBD1 (6 bases). The CDR3 runs 15 residues. Trimming stripped 4 bases from V and 2 bases from J, with 14 bases between. Germline CDR1 is SGDLS and CDR2 is YYNGEE. The CDR3 sequence is CASSSPQGFTDTQYF. The DNA for the CDR3 is TGTGCCAGCAGCTCCCCTCAGGGGTTCACAGATACGCAGTATTTT.

The genes are TRBV19 and TRBJ2-1; tentative D call: TRBD2 (5 bases). The germline V gene has CDR1 LNHDA and CDR2 SQIVND (reference sequence). The CDR3 is made up of 11 amino acids. V lost 10 bases and J 7 bases, leaving 11 bases between the germline ends. CDR3 DNA sequence: TGTGCCACCGTACTAGAAAATGAGCAGTTCTTC. It specifies CATVLENEQFF.

This clone was counted only a few times. The chain links TRBV9 to TRBJ1-1; 12 positions match TRBD1. Per the germline V gene, CDR1 is SGDLS and CDR2 is YYNGEE. V shed 3 bases, J shed 0 bases, and the junction held 3 bases outside the gene matches. There are 16 residues in the CDR3. CDR3 bases: TGTGCCAGCAGCGCCGGGACAGGGGGCATGAACACTGAAGCTTTCTTT. Translation gives CASSAGTGGMNTEAFF.

The chain links TRBV5-1 to TRBJ2-1; 8 nucleotides align to TRBD2. This CDR3 region has 17 residues. Germline values: CDR1 SGHRS, CDR2 YFSETQ. J was trimmed by 0 bases and V by 2 bases; bases with no gene match: 7. CDR3 bases: TGCGCCAGCAGCTTAACTAGCGGTTTTAGCTCCTACAATGAGCAGTTCTTC. It is translated as CASSLTSGFSSYNEQFF.

The sample holds a few counts of this clone. The chain couples TRBV2 to TRBJ2-7; D gene ambiguous. The CDR3 totals 15 residues. Germline CDR1 SNHLY, CDR2 FYNNEI. V was trimmed by 10 bases and J by 0 bases, leaving 19 bases between them. CDR3 protein: CATNEVGALSYEQYF. CDR3 DNA: TGTGCCACCAATGAAGTGGGTGCCCTCTCCTACGAGCAGTACTTC.

The chain has TRBV4-2 and TRBJ2-1, with TRBD2 identical over 8 bases. This CDR3 contains 15 residues. Germline V gives CDR1 LGHNA, CDR2 YNFKEQ. The V gene end was trimmed by 2 bases and the J gene end by 8 bases; junction bases not matched to a gene: 8. The CDR3 nucleotides are TGTGCCAGCAGCCAAAGTGCAGCGGGAGCGGATGAGCAGTTCTTC. This sequence encodes CASSQSAAGADEQFF.

The table lists this clone with a few counts. The chain couples TRBV30 to TRBJ1-1; no firm D call. Trimming took off 2 bases at V and 5 bases at J, with 12 bases between the two ends. CDR3 size: 13 residues. Germline V gene data show CDR1 as GTSNPN and CDR2 as SVGIG (reference sequence). The CDR3 sequence: CAWSPGRWTEAFF. The CDR3 bases are TGTGCCTGGAGTCCGGGTAGGTGGACTGAAGCTTTCTTT.

CDR3 nucleotides: TGTGCCAGCAGTTACTCGAGGCTGGGGCTCGACGAGCAGTACTTC. It encodes CASSYSRLGLDEQYF. This chain links TRBV6-5 with TRBJ2-7, with D tentatively TRBD1 (5 bases). Germline V gene data show CDR1 as MNHEY and CDR2 as SVGAGI. The CDR3 length is 15 residues. The V gene lost 0 bases and the J gene lost 5 bases, with 14 bases spanning the gap.